Listed below are T cell receptor beta chains from one sample, sequenced in a study of cytomegalovirus exposure and HLA in healthy donors. Here immunoSEQ multiplex PCR was the method, and the copy in TCRdb shows in-frame clones only, minus some. This sample has approximately 150,000 clones, with roughly two thirds found just once. Sequenced: PBMCs. The receptors were gathered from a woman aged 25 to 39 in good health and CMV-seronegative. CDR3s include the opening cysteine and the closing phenylalanine or tryptophan. A D gene is named only where the DNA matches it firmly. Rows may omit the clone size; those that give it use once, few, many or a size class.

cdr3_length j_call clone_size v_call d_call cdr3_nt cdr3_aa
14 TRBJ2-5 once TRBV27 . TGTGCCAGCAGTTTATTGGCGGCAGCAGAGACCCAGTACTTC CASSLLAAAETQYF
15 TRBJ2-1 . TRBV5-1 . TGCGCCAGCAGCTTGGGTACAGGCTCCTACAATGAGCAGTTCTTC CASSLGTGSYNEQFF
10 TRBJ2-7 . TRBV7-8 . TGTGCCAGCAGCTTACAAGAGCAGTACTTC CASSLQEQYF
15 TRBJ2-7 . TRBV6-5 TRBD2 TGTGCCAGCAGTTGGACTAGCGGTAGCTCCTACGAGCAGTACTTC CASSWTSGSSYEQYF
14 TRBJ1-1 once TRBV6-5 . TGTGCCAGCACGGGACTGGTGATGAACACTGAAGCTTTCTTT CASTGLVMNTEAFF
14 TRBJ2-1 . TRBV29-1 TRBD2 TGCAGCGTTGTGCGGGAGGTCTCCTACAATGAGCAGTTCTTC CSVVREVSYNEQFF
15 TRBJ2-7 once TRBV6-5 TRBD2 TGTGCCAGCAGTTTTCAGCGGGGGAGGATAGACGAGCAGTACTTC CASSFQRGRIDEQYF
15 TRBJ1-1 . TRBV19 . TGTGCCAGTATCCCCCCGACAGGAGGTGGAACTGAAGCTTTCTTT CASIPPTGGGTEAFF
17 TRBJ2-3 few TRBV9 TRBD2 TGTGCCAGCAGCGTTCAGACTAGCGGGGGGGTCACAGATACGCAGTATTTT CASSVQTSGGVTDTQYF
12 TRBJ1-1 . TRBV5-1 TRBD1 TGCGCCAGCAGACAGACAGGGCCTGAAGCTTTCTTT CASRQTGPEAFF
15 TRBJ2-7 . TRBV7-9 TRBD1 TGTGCCAGCAGCCTCCAGCAGGACAGGGCCTACGAGCAGTACTTC CASSLQQDRAYEQYF
15 TRBJ1-6 . TRBV5-4 TRBD1 TGTGCCAGCAGTTCACAGGGGTACCCTTGGGGAGCCCTCCACTTT CASSSQGYPWGALHF
15 TRBJ2-7 . TRBV19 TRBD2 TGTGCCAGTAGGGTCACTAGCGGGAGTTCTTACGAGCAGTACTTC CASRVTSGSSYEQYF
15 TRBJ1-1 . TRBV7-9 . TGTGCCAGCAGCTTACTTTCGCGGAAAAACACTGAAGCTTTCTTT CASSLLSRKNTEAFF
14 TRBJ1-3 once TRBV15 . TGTGCCACCAGCAGAGCACTCTCTGGAAACACCATATATTTT CATSRALSGNTIYF
15 TRBJ2-1 . TRBV29-1 TRBD2 TGCAGCGCTGCCCCTAGCGGGAGCTCCTACAATGAGCAGTTCTTC CSAAPSGSSYNEQFF
20 TRBJ2-3 . TRBV4-3 TRBD2 TGCGCCAGCAGCCAAGGTTTTGGACTAGCGGTATCAGGTGGGGAAGATACGCAGTATTTT CASSQGFGLAVSGGEDTQYF
14 TRBJ1-1 few TRBV29-1 . TGCAGCGTTGTGGTTTACAGGAGGAACACTGAAGCTTTCTTT CSVVVYRRNTEAFF
16 TRBJ2-2 . TRBV28 TRBD2 TGTGCCAGCAACACCGGACTAGCGGGAATTCACGGGGAGCTGTTTTTT CASNTGLAGIHGELFF
15 TRBJ2-5 . TRBV6-5 . TGTGCCAGCAGCTCCCGACTCGCGTACCAAGAGACCCAGTACTTC CASSSRLAYQETQYF
13 TRBJ1-1 . TRBV4-2 . TGTGCCAGCAGCCAAGATCGTGTAGTCGAAGCTTTCTTT CASSQDRVVEAFF
15 TRBJ2-5 . TRBV4-3 . TGCGCCAGCAGCCACCGCACCGGGAGCCAAGAGACCCAGTACTTC CASSHRTGSQETQYF
15 TRBJ2-7 . TRBV27 TRBD1 TGTGCCAGCAGACCGCCACGGACAGGGGGCTACGAGCAGTACTTC CASRPPRTGGYEQYF
13 TRBJ2-1 . TRBV19 . TGTGCCAGTAGTATACGGTCGTACAATGAGCAGTTCTTC CASSIRSYNEQFF
15 TRBJ2-5 . TRBV7-2 TRBD2 TGTGCCAGCAGTAGAGTGACTAGCAGGAAAGAGACCCAGTACTTC CASSRVTSRKETQYF
13 TRBJ1-1 once TRBV7-9 TRBD1 TGTGCCAGCAGCTTCGGGGACAGCGATGAAGCTTTCTTT CASSFGDSDEAFF
14 TRBJ1-5 once TRBV6-1 TRBD1 TGTGCCAGCAGCGGGACAGGGTTGGGTCAGCCCCAGCATTTT CASSGTGLGQPQHF
11 TRBJ2-3 . TRBV5-6 . TGTGCCAGCAGCTCACGGGATACGCAGTATTTT CASSSRDTQYF
13 TRBJ1-2 once TRBV13 TRBD1 TGTGCCAGCAGACGGGACAGGGTCTATGGCTACACCTTC CASRRDRVYGYTF
15 TRBJ1-2 . TRBV6-5 TRBD1 TGTGCCAGCAGAAAACGGGGGACAGGTGACTATGGCTACACCTTC CASRKRGTGDYGYTF
15 TRBJ2-7 few TRBV15 TRBD2 TGTGCCACCAGCATAAGACTAGCGGGAGAGGGGGTGCAGTACTTC CATSIRLAGEGVQYF
14 TRBJ2-3 . TRBV6-5 TRBD2 TGTGCCAGCAGTTATCGGTCGGGAGGAGATACGCAGTATTTT CASSYRSGGDTQYF
16 TRBJ1-3 . TRBV4-1 TRBD1 TGCGCCAGCAGCCAAGATTACGACAGGGTGGTAAACACCATATATTTT CASSQDYDRVVNTIYF
18 TRBJ2-3 . TRBV4-2 TRBD2 TGTGCCAGCAGCCAAGAACTAGCGGGAGGGAGCGGCACAGATACGCAGTATTTT CASSQELAGGSGTDTQYF
15 TRBJ1-4 . TRBV6-5 TRBD1 TGTGCCAGCAGCCAAACAGGGGTCCTTGTTGAAAAACTGTTTTTT CASSQTGVLVEKLFF
15 TRBJ2-1 once TRBV7-2 TRBD2 TGTGCCAGCAGCAAGACTAGCGGGAGGGGCCATGAGCAGTTCTTC CASSKTSGRGHEQFF
12 TRBJ2-7 . TRBV28 TRBD1 TGTGCCAGTAGCGACAGGGGGTACGAGCAGTACTTC CASSDRGYEQYF
13 TRBJ2-1 once TRBV15 TRBD1 TGTGCCACCCGACAGGGAACCCACAATGAGCAGTTCTTC CATRQGTHNEQFF
11 TRBJ2-2 . TRBV10-3 . TGTGCCTCCCAGGGTGACGGGGAGCTGTTTTTT CASQGDGELFF
19 TRBJ2-5 . TRBV11-1 TRBD2 TGTGCCAGCAGCTTAGTTCCGCCAAGGAGGGGACTAGCTGGAGAGACCCAGTACTTC CASSLVPPRRGLAGETQYF
14 TRBJ1-1 . TRBV11-3 TRBD1 TGTGCCAGCAGCCCTCGGACAGGGAACACTGAAGCTTTCTTT CASSPRTGNTEAFF
14 TRBJ1-1 once TRBV28 TRBD1 TGTGCCAGCCGACCAGGGGGCCGGAACACTGAAGCTTTCTTT CASRPGGRNTEAFF
16 TRBJ2-2 . TRBV19 TRBD2 TGTGCCAGTAGTATCGGACTAGCGGGGTACACCGGGGAGCTGTTTTTT CASSIGLAGYTGELFF
13 TRBJ1-1 few TRBV5-5 . TGTGCCAGCAGCTTGGGGCCCGGGACTGAAGCTTTCTTT CASSLGPGTEAFF
17 TRBJ2-7 . TRBV4-1 TRBD1 TGCGCCAGCAGCCAACGGGACCGGGACAGGACTCCCTACGAGCAGTACTTC CASSQRDRDRTPYEQYF
15 TRBJ2-1 . TRBV5-4 TRBD2 TGTGCCAGCAGCGCGGGACTAGCAGCCTACAATGAGCAGTTCTTC CASSAGLAAYNEQFF
14 TRBJ1-5 once TRBV18 TRBD1 TGTGCCAGCTCAAACGGCGGGACAGATCAGCCCCAGCATTTT CASSNGGTDQPQHF
12 TRBJ1-1 . TRBV5-1 . TGCGCCAGCAGCTTAGGGGACACTGAAGCTTTCTTT CASSLGDTEAFF
15 TRBJ1-6 . TRBV4-3 . TGCGCCAGCAGCCAAACCAGGGGCAGGGCATCTCCCCTCCACTTT CASSQTRGRASPLHF
13 TRBJ1-1 few TRBV7-2 TRBD1 TGTGCCAGCAGCTTTGACAGGGCCACTGAAGCTTTCTTT CASSFDRATEAFF
16 TRBJ1-6 . TRBV14 . TGTGCCAGCAGCCAAATACGGGACAAGTATAATTCACCCCTCCACTTT CASSQIRDKYNSPLHF
12 TRBJ2-3 . TRBV28 . TGTGCCAGCACGGGGACACCCGATACGCAGTATTTT CASTGTPDTQYF
14 TRBJ2-3 . TRBV9 TRBD2 TGTGCCAGCAGCGCGGGAGGTTCCACAGATACGCAGTATTTT CASSAGGSTDTQYF
14 TRBJ1-1 . TRBV4-1 . TGCGCCAGCACCCTCTTTCTGGGACTGTTTTTGTCTTTCTTT CASTLFLGLFLSFF
14 TRBJ2-7 . TRBV19 . TGTGCCAGTAGTACTCCCGGGAGCCCCTACGAGCAGTACTTC CASSTPGSPYEQYF